This T cell receptor (beta chain) is from a study of regulatory T cells in long-lasting Graves disease. Combining iRepertoire HTBI primers with Arm-PCR of CDR3 regions, the authors built TCR beta libraries. One entry per CDR3 protein, called by TCRdb with MiXCR from the multiplex PCR reads. This sample has more than 300,000 distinct CDR3 sequences, with 12% found just once. This clonotype was found many times. Time point reported: newly diagnosed GD, antithyroid drugs for less than 3 months. Isolated PBMC RNA provided the starting material for the TCR library. This sample was also put to use in a study of T cells in Graves' hyperthyroidism and ophthalmopathy. That report adds: The TCR CDR3 first-round RT-PCR relied on the HTBI primer set.

Sequencing was performed on peripheral blood mononuclear cells (PBMCs), taken at new diagnosis, from a patient treated with antithyroid drugs. The origin of this receptor is a woman between 18 and 29 years old with Graves disease.

Here the CDR3 reads CASSLIRGTGELFF. In DNA form, the CDR3 reads TGTGCCAGCAGCTTAATAAGGGGCACCGGGGAGCTGTTTTTT. The chain links TRBV12-3 or TRBV12-4 to TRBJ2-2; tentative D call: TRBD1 (5 bases). Trimming left V 6 bases short and J 4 bases short, with 12 bases between. This CDR3 region has 14 residues.